The 28 T cell receptor beta chains given below trace back to one sample, sequenced in a study of blood T cell repertoires in COVID-19. Libraries were prepared by immunoSEQ multiplex PCR; TCRdb keeps only in-frame clonotypes and omits some of them. The repertoire includes under 130,000 clones, roughly nine tenths of them detected once, and 32% sits in the top ten. Material for sequencing was peripheral blood. All receptors derive from a woman at least 80 years old with acute or convalescent COVID-19.

The chain links TRBV18 to TRBJ1-5, with a weak D call TRBD1 (6 bases). Germline CDR1 is KGHSH and CDR2 is LQKENI. There are 15 residues in the CDR3. V lost 4 bases, J lost 4 bases, and 14 bases lay in between. This CDR3 is CASSQNREENQPQHF. In DNA form, the CDR3 reads TGTGCCAGCTCACAGAACAGGGAAGAAAATCAGCCCCAGCATTTT.

The gene calls are TRBV29-1 and TRBJ1-1; 7 bases are shared with TRBD1. The V gene end was trimmed by 4 bases and the J gene end by 0 bases; junction bases not matched to a gene: 5. The CDR3 runs 14 residues. Germline V gene sequence: CDR1 SQVTM, CDR2 ANQGSEA. The DNA for the CDR3 is TGCAGCGTTGCCGACAGGGAAATGAACACTGAAGCTTTCTTT. Protein: CSVADREMNTEAFF.

This clone appeared a single time. The CDR3 region has the DNA TGTGCCAGCAGCCGTTACGGGACTAGCGGGGGGGGACGGGAGACCCAGTACTTC. Encoded protein: CASSRYGTSGGGRETQYF. The chain employs TRBV5-4 and TRBJ2-5; 16 bases fit TRBD2. V shed 4 bases and J 5 bases; nucleotides not matched to a gene: 11. CDR1 SGHNT and CDR2 YYREEE come from the germline V gene (reference sequence). The length of the CDR3 is 18 residues.

V usage is TRBV28 and J usage is TRBJ1-6; D gene unclear. Trimming pared 4 bases from V and 7 bases from J, leaving 5 bases between. Germline CDR1 MDHEN, CDR2 SYDVKM. The CDR3 runs to 12 residues. CDR3 residues: CASSSQNSPLHF. The CDR3 coding sequence is TGTGCCAGCAGTTCACAGAATTCACCCCTCCACTTT.

The J gene is TRBJ2-7, the V gene TRBV5-1; 8 bases match TRBD1. Per the germline V gene, CDR1 is SGHRS and CDR2 is YFSETQ. The CDR3 extends over 18 amino acids. The trim removed 2 bases at V and 4 bases at J, leaving 17 bases unmatched. For the CDR3, the DNA is TGCGCCAGCAGCTTATTTTCGGTTCTTGGCCGACAGGGGTACGAGCAGTACTTC. It translates to CASSLFSVLGRQGYEQYF.

This clone was picked up one time. The J gene is TRBJ2-7, the V gene TRBV6-5; 9 nucleotides agree with TRBD1. The CDR3 is 13 residues long. Trimming removed 8 bases from V and 5 bases from J; junction bases left unmatched: 7. Germline CDR1 reads MNHEY; CDR2 reads SVGAGI. The CDR3 is CASVRDRDHEQYF. CDR3 coding DNA: TGTGCCAGCGTTCGGGACAGGGATCACGAGCAGTACTTC.

This clone was seen a handful of times. The chain has TRBV20-1 and TRBJ1-4, with D unclear. The CDR3 runs 11 residues. The germline V gene encodes CDR1 DFQATT and CDR2 SNEGSKA (reference sequence). V was shortened by 6 bases and J by 10 bases, with 12 bases between the two germline ends. The CDR3 region is CSAPGWGKLFF. Here the CDR3 DNA reads TGCAGTGCCCCGGGATGGGGAAAACTGTTTTTT.

The table lists this clone with a count of one. The V gene is TRBV2, the J gene TRBJ2-1; TRBD2 aligns across 9 bases. This CDR3 has 16 amino acids. The V segment lost 2 bases and the J segment 6 bases; nucleotides outside the gene matches: 8. Looked up from germline, CDR1 is SNHLY and CDR2 is FYNNEI. CDR3 sequence (DNA): TGTGCCAGCAGTGAATTGGGTAGCGGGGGATTCAATGAGCAGTTCTTC. This gives the protein CASSELGSGGFNEQFF.

The chain carries TRBV10-3 and TRBJ2-2; 10 bases map to TRBD2. With V trimmed by 4 bases and J by 4 bases, 6 bases remained unmatched. This CDR3 has 16 residues. Germline V gene sequence: CDR1 ENHRY, CDR2 SYGVKD. CDR3 amino acids: CAISVQAGGFTGELFF. CDR3 bases: TGTGCCATCAGTGTCCAAGCGGGGGGGTTCACCGGGGAGCTGTTTTTT.

The rearrangement joins TRBV24-1 to TRBJ2-2, with D unclear. Looked up from germline, CDR1 is KGHDR and CDR2 is SFDVKD. The ends were cut back, 2 bases at V and 5 bases at J, with 8 bases in the middle. This CDR3 region has 14 residues. CDR3 region: CATSDSTFTGELFF. The CDR3 coding sequence is TGTGCCACCAGTGATTCCACTTTTACCGGGGAGCTGTTTTTT.

The chain employs TRBV29-1 and TRBJ2-7; 8 bases are shared with TRBD1. Trimming cost V 6 bases and J 6 bases; bases outside gene matches: 10. Germline assignment: CDR1 SQVTM and CDR2 ANQGSEA. This CDR3 contains 13 residues. CDR3 loop: CSVLTGEKGEQYF. CDR3 DNA: TGCAGCGTCCTGACAGGGGAAAAAGGCGAGCAGTACTTC.

This chain connects TRBV3-1 (or the pseudogene TRBV3-2) to TRBJ1-5; a weak D match, TRBD1 (6 bases). Deletions cut 2 bases from V and 2 bases from J, with 16 bases between. Germline assignment: CDR1 LGHDT and CDR2 YNNKEL (reference sequence). The CDR3 has 17 residues. The CDR3 nucleotides read TGTGCCAGCAGCCAACACAGGGTTGATTCATGCAATCAGCCCCAGCATTTT. As protein: CASSQHRVDSCNQPQHF.

This clone was found once. This rearrangement joins TRBV19 to TRBJ2-1; 7 bases match TRBD1. CDR1 and CDR2 (germline): LNHDA, SQIVND (reference sequence). Trimming at V came to 3 bases and at J to 7 bases, leaving 3 bases not matched to a gene. This CDR3 contains 13 residues. CDR3 loop: CASSIYRGNEQFF. The CDR3 DNA is TGTGCCAGTAGTATCTACAGGGGTAATGAGCAGTTCTTC.

The rearrangement links TRBV19 to TRBJ1-1; D unclear. Germline CDR1 and CDR2: LNHDA and SQIVND (reference sequence). This CDR3 is built from 11 residues. Trimming pared 5 bases from V and 7 bases from J, leaving 8 bases between. CDR3 DNA sequence: TGTGCCAGTAGTTACGGACTTGAAGCTTTCTTT. Amino acid sequence: CASSYGLEAFF.

About this clone itself: At one end, the junction sequence differs from germline, possibly due to a read error. This chain joins TRBV2 and TRBJ1-2, with D unresolved. Germline CDR1 is SNHLY and CDR2 is FYNNEI. This CDR3 contains 9 residues. The chain's CDR3 is CASSDGTVF. The DNA for the CDR3 is TGTGCCAGCAGTGACGGCACAGTGTTC.

The chain carries TRBV9 and TRBJ1-2; 9 nucleotides agree with TRBD1. Germline V lookup: CDR1 SGDLS, CDR2 YYNGEE. The V and J ends lost 4 bases and 5 bases, in that order; junction bases with no gene match: 9. This CDR3 is 15 amino acids long. The CDR3 sequence: CASSTSGTGKYGYTF. The CDR3 DNA sequence: TGTGCCAGCAGCACCTCCGGGACAGGGAAGTATGGCTACACCTTC.

This sequence joins TRBV15 and TRBJ2-1; TRBD2 matches at 14 bases. The germline gives CDR1 LNHNV, CDR2 YYDKDF (reference sequence). This CDR3 has 17 amino acids. With 1 base clipped from V and 8 bases from J, the junction kept 7 bases outside the gene matches. The CDR3 DNA follows: TGTGCCACCAGCAGAGTGACTAGCGGGGGGGCCCGTTATGAGCAGTTCTTC. This translates into CATSRVTSGGARYEQFF.

This clone was found once. This chain connects TRBV5-1 to TRBJ1-1, with D unclear. Germline CDR1 is SGHRS and CDR2 is YFSETQ. Trimming stripped 1 base from V and 0 bases from J, with 10 bases between. This CDR3 contains 15 residues. The DNA of the CDR3 is TGCGCCAGCAGCTTGTTGGTAGACATGAACACTGAAGCTTTCTTT. It encodes CASSLLVDMNTEAFF.

The chain employs TRBV3-1 (or the pseudogene TRBV3-2) and TRBJ2-1; unclear D gene. Germline CDR1 is LGHDT and CDR2 is YNNKEL (reference sequence). The CDR3 is made up of 17 amino acids. V gave up 0 bases and J gave up 2 bases, with 14 bases separating them. The CDR3 here is CASSQDNLVSPYNEQFF. The CDR3 DNA reads TGTGCCAGCAGCCAAGATAACCTAGTGAGCCCCTACAATGAGCAGTTCTTC.

The chain combines TRBV5-1 with TRBJ2-3; D may be TRBD1 (5 bases). The CDR3 loop spans 16 amino acids. The germline CDR1 and CDR2 sequences are SGHRS and YFSETQ. Between the trimmed V and J ends, which lost 0 bases and 5 bases, there was a span of 16 bases. The CDR3 spells CASSLALRGMGDTQYF. CDR3 DNA: TGCGCCAGCAGCTTGGCTCTTAGGGGCATGGGAGATACGCAGTATTTT.

The chain carries TRBV27 and TRBJ1-4; D remains unclear. The CDR3 has 11 amino acids. Germline V CDR1 and CDR2: MNHEY, SMNVEV (reference sequence). The ends were cut back, 8 bases at V and 10 bases at J, with 11 bases in the middle. The CDR3 loop reads CASALGGKLFF. The CDR3 bases are TGTGCCAGCGCTCTTGGAGGAAAACTGTTTTTT.

This chain uses TRBV29-1 with TRBJ2-7; the D gene is possibly TRBD2 (6 bases). Per the germline V gene, CDR1 is SQVTM and CDR2 is ANQGSEA. This CDR3 region has 13 residues. The V gene lost 0 bases and the J gene lost 2 bases, with 8 bases spanning the gap. CDR3 protein: CSVEEGGTYEQYF. The CDR3 nucleotides read TGCAGCGTTGAAGAGGGGGGAACCTACGAGCAGTACTTC.

The chain uses TRBV4-1 and TRBJ1-2, with D unclear. The V gene's germline CDR1 is MGHRA and CDR2 YSYEKL. This CDR3 region has 16 residues. The germline V and J ends were trimmed by 0 bases and 4 bases, with 15 bases remaining between them. The CDR3 DNA sequence: TGCGCCAGCAGCCAAGATTCTGCAGGCGGGTTCTATGGCTACACCTTC. This codes for CASSQDSAGGFYGYTF.

The chain has TRBV19 and TRBJ2-7, with D perhaps TRBD1 (5 bases). With 4 bases removed from V and 2 bases from J, the gap between germline ends came to 12 bases. The germline gives CDR1 LNHDA, CDR2 SQIVND (reference sequence). The CDR3 consists of 14 residues. The CDR3 sequence: CASSSSHRTYEQYF. DNA of the CDR3: TGTGCCAGTAGTAGCTCCCACAGGACCTACGAGCAGTACTTC.

The chain couples TRBV4-1 to TRBJ2-7; D possibly corresponds to TRBD1 (7 bases). The CDR3 has 15 residues. CDR1 and CDR2 (germline): MGHRA, YSYEKL. V was trimmed by 1 base and J by 0 bases, leaving 10 bases between them. The chain's CDR3 is CASSQAQGGSYEQYF. The CDR3 region has the DNA TGCGCCAGCAGCCAAGCGCAGGGGGGCTCCTACGAGCAGTACTTC.

The rearrangement joins TRBV29-1 to TRBJ2-3, with 7 bases fitting TRBD1. With 6 bases clipped from V and 4 bases from J, the junction kept 7 bases outside the gene matches. The CDR3 runs to 13 residues. Looked up from germline, CDR1 is SQVTM and CDR2 is ANQGSEA. The CDR3 sequence is CSVRDSWADTQYF. CDR3 sequence (DNA): TGCAGCGTACGGGACAGTTGGGCAGATACGCAGTATTTT.

V and J are TRBV28 and TRBJ2-3, with D possibly being TRBD2 (5 bases). In germline, CDR1 is MDHEN, CDR2 SYDVKM. CDR3 length: 11 amino acids. Between the trimmed V and J ends, which lost 10 bases and 11 bases, there was a span of 16 bases. The CDR3 loop reads CATDVTGGQYF. The CDR3, as DNA: TGTGCCACCGACGTAACCGGAGGGCAGTATTTT.

The rearrangement uses TRBV4-1 and TRBJ1-5; the D gene is possibly TRBD1 (6 bases). Germline V gene data show CDR1 as MGHRA and CDR2 as YSYEKL. V was trimmed by 0 bases and J by 0 bases, leaving 9 bases between them. The CDR3 sequence is 16 residues long. The CDR3 loop reads CASSQDEGGSNQPQHF. The CDR3 DNA is TGCGCCAGCAGCCAAGATGAAGGGGGTAGCAATCAGCCCCAGCATTTT.